Sequencing of this T cell receptor (beta chain) was carried out in a study of response to subunit inactivated influenza vaccine. The study's findings and limits: Authors proposed each seasonal influenza vaccination draws in few new T cells.

TCRdb passed the RT-PCR reads through MiXCR, listing each CDR3 protein once. The sample yields 400,000 to 550,000 distinct CDR3 sequences, around 25% seen once. This clonotype was seen ten or more times. The antigen is unknown. The CDR3 is made up of 14 amino acids. V was pared by 0 bases and J by 2 bases, with 8 bases between. In germline, CDR1 is ENHRY, CDR2 SYGVKD. This material consisted of CD4+ T cells sorted from PBMCs, taken roughly 5 days after vaccination. The receptor was isolated from a man aged 50 to 60 who received an inactivated influenza vaccine. The chain joins TRBV10-3 to TRBJ2-7; D may be TRBD1 (6 bases). The CDR3 coding sequence is TGTGCCATCAGTGAGTCGAGGGACACCTACGAGCAGTACTTC. This encodes CAISESRDTYEQYF.